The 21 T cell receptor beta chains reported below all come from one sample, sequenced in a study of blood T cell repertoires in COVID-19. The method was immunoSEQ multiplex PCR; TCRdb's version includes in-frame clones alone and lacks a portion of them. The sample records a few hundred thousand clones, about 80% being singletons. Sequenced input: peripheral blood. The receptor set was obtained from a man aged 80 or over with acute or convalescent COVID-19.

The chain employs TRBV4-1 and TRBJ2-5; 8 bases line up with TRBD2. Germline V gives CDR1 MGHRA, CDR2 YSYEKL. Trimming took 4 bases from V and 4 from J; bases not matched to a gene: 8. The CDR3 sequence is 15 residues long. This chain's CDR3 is CASSLGGLGLETQYF. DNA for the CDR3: TGCGCCAGCAGCCTCGGGGGACTAGGCTTAGAGACCCAGTACTTC.

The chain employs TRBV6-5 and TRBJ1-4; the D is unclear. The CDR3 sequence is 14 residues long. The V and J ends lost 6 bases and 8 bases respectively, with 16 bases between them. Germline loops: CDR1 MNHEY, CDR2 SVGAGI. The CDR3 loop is CASSSGRRAEKLFF. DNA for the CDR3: TGTGCCAGCAGCTCCGGGAGGAGGGCGGAAAAACTGTTTTTT.

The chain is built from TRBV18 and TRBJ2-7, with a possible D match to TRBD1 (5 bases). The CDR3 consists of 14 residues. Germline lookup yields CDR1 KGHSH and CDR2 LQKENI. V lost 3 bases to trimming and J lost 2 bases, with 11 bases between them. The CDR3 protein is CASSPQGPPYEQYF. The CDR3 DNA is TGTGCCAGCTCACCTCAGGGTCCTCCCTACGAGCAGTACTTC.

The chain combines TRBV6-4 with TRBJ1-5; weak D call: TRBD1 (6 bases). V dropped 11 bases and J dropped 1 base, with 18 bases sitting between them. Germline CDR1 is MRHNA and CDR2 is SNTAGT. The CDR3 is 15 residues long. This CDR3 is CAPWRGPGSNQPQHF. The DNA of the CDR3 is TGTGCCCCCTGGCGGGGGCCGGGGAGCAATCAGCCCCAGCATTTT.

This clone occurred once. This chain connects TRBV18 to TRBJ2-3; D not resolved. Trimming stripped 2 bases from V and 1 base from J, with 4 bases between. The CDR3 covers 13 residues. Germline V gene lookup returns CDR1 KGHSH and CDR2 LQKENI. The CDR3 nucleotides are TGTGCCAGCTCACCATTCGGCACAGATACGCAGTATTTT. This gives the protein CASSPFGTDTQYF.

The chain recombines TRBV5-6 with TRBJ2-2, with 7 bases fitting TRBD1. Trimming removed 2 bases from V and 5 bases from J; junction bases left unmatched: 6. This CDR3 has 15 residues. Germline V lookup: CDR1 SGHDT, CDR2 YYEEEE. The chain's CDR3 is CASSLRGRWTGELFF. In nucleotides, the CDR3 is TGTGCCAGCAGCTTAAGGGGGCGGTGGACCGGGGAGCTGTTTTTT.

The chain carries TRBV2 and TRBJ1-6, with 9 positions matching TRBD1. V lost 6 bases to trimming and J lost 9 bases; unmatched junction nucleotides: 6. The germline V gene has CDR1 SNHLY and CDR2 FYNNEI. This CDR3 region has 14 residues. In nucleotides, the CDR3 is TGTGCCAGCAGGGGGGGACAGGGAGGTTCACCCCTCCACTTT. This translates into CASRGGQGGSPLHF.

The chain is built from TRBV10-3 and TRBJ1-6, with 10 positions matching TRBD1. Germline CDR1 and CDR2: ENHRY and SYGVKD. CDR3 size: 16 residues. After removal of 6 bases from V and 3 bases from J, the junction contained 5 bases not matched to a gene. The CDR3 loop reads CAISRQGAGYNSPLHF. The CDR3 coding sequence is TGTGCCATCAGCCGACAGGGGGCGGGCTATAATTCACCCCTCCACTTT.

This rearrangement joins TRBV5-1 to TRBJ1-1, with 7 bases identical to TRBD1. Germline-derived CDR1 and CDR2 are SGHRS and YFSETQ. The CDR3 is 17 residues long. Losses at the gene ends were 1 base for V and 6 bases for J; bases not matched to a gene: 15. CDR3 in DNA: TGCGCCAGCAGCTTGTCGGGGGATAGTTGGGGACAGCCTGAAGCTTTCTTT. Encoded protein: CASSLSGDSWGQPEAFF. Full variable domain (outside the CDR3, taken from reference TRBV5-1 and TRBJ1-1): KAGVTQTPRYLIKTRGQQVTLSCSPISGHRSVSWYQQTPGQGLQFLFEYFSETQRNKGNFPGRFSGRQFSNSRSEMNVSTLELGDSALYLCASSLSGDSWGQPEAFFGQGTRLTVV.

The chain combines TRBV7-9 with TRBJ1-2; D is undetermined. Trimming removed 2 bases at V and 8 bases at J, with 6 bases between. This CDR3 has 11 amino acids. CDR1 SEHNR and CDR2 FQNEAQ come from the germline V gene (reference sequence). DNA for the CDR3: TGTGCCAGCAGCTTATCGGTCGGCTACACCTTC. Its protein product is CASSLSVGYTF.

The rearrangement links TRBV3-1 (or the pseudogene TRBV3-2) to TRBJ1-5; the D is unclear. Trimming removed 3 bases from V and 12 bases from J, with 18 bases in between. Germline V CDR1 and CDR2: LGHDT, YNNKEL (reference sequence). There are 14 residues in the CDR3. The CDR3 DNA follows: TGTGCCAGCAGCCAGAGCGCCCGAAGCCGTCTCCAGCATTTT. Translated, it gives CASSQSARSRLQHF.

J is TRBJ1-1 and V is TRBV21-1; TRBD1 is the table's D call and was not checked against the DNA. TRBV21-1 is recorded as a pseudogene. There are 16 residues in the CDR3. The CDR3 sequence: CASSKEVTGPTGEAFF. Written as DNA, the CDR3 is TGTGCCAGCAGCAAAGAGGTCACAGGGCCCACCGGTGAAGCTTTCTTT.

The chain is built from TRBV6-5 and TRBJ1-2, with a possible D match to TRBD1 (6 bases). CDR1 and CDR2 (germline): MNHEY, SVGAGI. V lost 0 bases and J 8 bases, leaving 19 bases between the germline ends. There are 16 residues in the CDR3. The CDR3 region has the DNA TGTGCCAGCAGTTACTCGCCCGACAGGCCGCTACAAGGCTACACCTTC. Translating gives CASSYSPDRPLQGYTF.

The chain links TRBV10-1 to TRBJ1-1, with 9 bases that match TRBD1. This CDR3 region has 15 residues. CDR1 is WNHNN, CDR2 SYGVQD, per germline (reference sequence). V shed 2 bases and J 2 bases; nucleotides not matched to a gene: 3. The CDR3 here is CASSEDRGTNTEAFF. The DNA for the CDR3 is TGCGCCAGCAGTGAGGACAGGGGGACTAACACTGAAGCTTTCTTT.

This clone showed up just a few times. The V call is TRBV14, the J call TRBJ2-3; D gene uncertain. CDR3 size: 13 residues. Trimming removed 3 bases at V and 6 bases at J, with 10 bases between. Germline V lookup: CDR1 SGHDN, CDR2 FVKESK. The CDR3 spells CASSQALVDTQYF. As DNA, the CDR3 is TGTGCCAGCAGCCAGGCCCTAGTGGATACGCAGTATTTT.

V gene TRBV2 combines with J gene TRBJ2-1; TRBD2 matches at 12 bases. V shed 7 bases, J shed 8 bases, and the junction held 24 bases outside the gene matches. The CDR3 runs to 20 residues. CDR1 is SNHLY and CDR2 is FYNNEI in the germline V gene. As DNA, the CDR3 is TGTGCCAGCATTCACGGACTAGCGGGATGGGTTAGGGGATTGGGCGATGAGCAGTTCTTC. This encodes CASIHGLAGWVRGLGDEQFF. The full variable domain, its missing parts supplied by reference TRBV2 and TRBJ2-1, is EPEVTQTPSHQVTQMGQEVILRCVPISNHLYFYWYRQILGQKVEFLVSFYNNEISEKSEIFDDQFSVERPDGSNFTLKIRSTKLEDSAMYFCASIHGLAGWVRGLGDEQFFGPGTRLTVL.

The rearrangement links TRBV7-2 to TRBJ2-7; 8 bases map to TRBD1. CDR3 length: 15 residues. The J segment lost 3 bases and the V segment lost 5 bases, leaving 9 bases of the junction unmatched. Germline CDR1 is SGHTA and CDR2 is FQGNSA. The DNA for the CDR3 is TGTGCCAGCAGCCCGACGGCGGGGACAGGCTACGAGCAGTACTTC. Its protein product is CASSPTAGTGYEQYF.

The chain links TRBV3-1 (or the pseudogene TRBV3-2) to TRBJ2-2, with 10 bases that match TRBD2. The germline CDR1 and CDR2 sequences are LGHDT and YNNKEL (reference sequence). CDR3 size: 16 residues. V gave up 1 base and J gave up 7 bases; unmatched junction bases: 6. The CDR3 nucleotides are TGTGCCAGCAGCCAAGGCCTAGCGGGGGTCCACGGGGAGCTGTTTTTT. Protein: CASSQGLAGVHGELFF.

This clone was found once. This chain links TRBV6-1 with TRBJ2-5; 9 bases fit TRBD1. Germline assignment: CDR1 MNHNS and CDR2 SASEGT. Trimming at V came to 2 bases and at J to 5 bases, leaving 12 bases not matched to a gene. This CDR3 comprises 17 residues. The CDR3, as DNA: TGTGCCAGCAGTGAATCGGTATCCGGACAGGGGAGGGAGACCCAGTACTTC. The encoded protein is CASSESVSGQGRETQYF.

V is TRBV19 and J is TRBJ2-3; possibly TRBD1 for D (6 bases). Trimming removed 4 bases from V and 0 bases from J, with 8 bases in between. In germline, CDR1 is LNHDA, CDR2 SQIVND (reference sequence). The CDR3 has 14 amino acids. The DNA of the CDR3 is TGTGCCAGTAGTAACGACAGGAGCACAGATACGCAGTATTTT. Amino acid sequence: CASSNDRSTDTQYF.

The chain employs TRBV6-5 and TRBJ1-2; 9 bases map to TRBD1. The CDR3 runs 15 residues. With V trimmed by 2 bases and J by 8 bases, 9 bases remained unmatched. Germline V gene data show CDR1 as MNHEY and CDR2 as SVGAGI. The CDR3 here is CASSYGGQGPLGYTF. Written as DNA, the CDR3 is TGTGCCAGCAGTTACGGGGGACAGGGCCCCCTGGGCTACACCTTC.